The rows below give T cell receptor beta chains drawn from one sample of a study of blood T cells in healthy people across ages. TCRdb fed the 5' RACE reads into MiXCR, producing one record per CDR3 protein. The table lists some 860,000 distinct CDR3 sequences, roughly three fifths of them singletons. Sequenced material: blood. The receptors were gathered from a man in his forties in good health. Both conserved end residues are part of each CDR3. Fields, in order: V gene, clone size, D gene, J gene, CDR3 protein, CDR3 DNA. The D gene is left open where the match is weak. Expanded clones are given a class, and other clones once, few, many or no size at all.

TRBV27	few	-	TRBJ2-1	CASGRSYNEQFF	TGTGCCAGCGGGAGGTCCTACAATGAGCAGTTCTTC
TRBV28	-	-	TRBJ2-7	CASSSPGGSYEQYF	TGTGCCAGCAGCTCCCCCGGCGGCTCCTACGAGCAGTACTTC
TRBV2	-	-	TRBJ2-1	CASIQTDGGAFF	TGTGCCAGCATCCAGACAGACGGCGGGGCGTTCTTC
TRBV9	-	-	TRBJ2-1	CASSVGPNNEQFF	TGTGCCAGCAGCGTGGGACCGAACAATGAGCAGTTCTTC
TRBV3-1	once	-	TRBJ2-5	CASMLTKGPGAQYF	TGTGCCAGCATGCTGACGAAGGGGCCCGGGGCCCAGTACTTC
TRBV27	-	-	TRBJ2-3	CASSLLGSGATDTQYF	TGTGCCAGCAGTTTACTCGGGAGTGGGGCAACAGATACGCAGTATTTT
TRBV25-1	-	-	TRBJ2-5	CASSWADNEQYF	TGTGCCAGCAGTTGGGCAGACAATGAGCAGTACTTC
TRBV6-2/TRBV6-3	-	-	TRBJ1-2	CASSPTTGGGINYGYTF	TGTGCCAGCAGTCCAACCACAGGAGGAGGAATAAACTATGGCTACACCTTC
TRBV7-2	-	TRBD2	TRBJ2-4	CASSPPGGVQAKNIQYF	TGTGCCAGCAGCCCCCCTGGGGGGGTTCAGGCCAAAAACATTCAGTACTTC
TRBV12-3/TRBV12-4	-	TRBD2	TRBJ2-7	CASSLAGGDLAREQYF	TGCGCCAGCAGTTTAGCGGGAGGGGACCTAGCCCGCGAGCAGTACTTC
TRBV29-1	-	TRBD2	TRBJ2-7	CSVSGTSGRPYEQYF	TGCAGCGTTTCCGGGACTAGCGGGCGCCCCTACGAGCAGTACTTC
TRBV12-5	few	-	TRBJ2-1	CASGPNSYNEQFF	TGTGCTAGTGGTCCCAATAGTTACAATGAGCAGTTCTTC
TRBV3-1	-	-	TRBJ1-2	CASSRVKGDGYTF	TGTGCCAGCAGTCGAGTAAAGGGTGATGGCTACACCTTC
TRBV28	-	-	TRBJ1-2	CASSFWGLRDYGYTF	TGTGCCAGCAGTTTCTGGGGCCTGAGGGACTATGGCTACACCTTC
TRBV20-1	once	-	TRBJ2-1	CSAQISSYNEQFF	TGCAGTGCGCAGATTAGCTCCTACAATGAGCAGTTCTTC
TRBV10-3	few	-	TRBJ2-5	CAISEREPYQETQYF	TGTGCCATCAGTGAGAGGGAGCCGTACCAAGAGACCCAGTACTTC
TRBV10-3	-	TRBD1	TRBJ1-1	CAISESQGARGTEAFF	TGTGCCATCAGTGAGTCCCAGGGGGCGAGGGGCACTGAAGCTTTCTTT
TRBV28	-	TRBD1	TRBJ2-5	CASRKDDRDGRETQYF	TGTGCCAGCAGGAAAGATGACAGGGACGGACGAGAGACCCAGTACTTC
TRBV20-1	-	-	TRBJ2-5	CSARDFRRGGETQYF	TGCAGTGCTAGAGATTTCCGGCGTGGCGGAGAGACCCAGTACTTC
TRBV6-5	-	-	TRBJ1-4	CASSYGDSGEKLFF	TGTGCCAGCAGTTACGGAGACTCGGGTGAAAAACTGTTTTTT
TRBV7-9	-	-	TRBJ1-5	CASSQNGGHQPQHF	TGTGCCAGCAGCCAAAACGGGGGCCATCAGCCCCAGCATTTT
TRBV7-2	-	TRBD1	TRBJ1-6	CASSSETGGLNSPLHF	TGTGCCAGCAGCTCGGAAACAGGGGGCCTTAATTCACCCCTCCACTTT
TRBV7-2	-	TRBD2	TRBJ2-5	CASSYGLAEETQYF	TGTGCCAGCAGCTATGGACTAGCGGAAGAGACCCAGTACTTC
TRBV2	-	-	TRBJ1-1	CASRDVGVVNTEAFF	TGTGCCAGCAGGGATGTCGGTGTGGTGAACACTGAAGCTTTCTTT
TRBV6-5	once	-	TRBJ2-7	CASSYLPSAWAHYEQYF	TGTGCCAGCAGTTACCTCCCATCTGCCTGGGCACACTACGAGCAGTACTTC
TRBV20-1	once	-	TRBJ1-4	CSARDPWTATNEKLFF	TGCAGTGCTAGAGACCCTTGGACAGCTACTAATGAAAAACTGTTTTTT
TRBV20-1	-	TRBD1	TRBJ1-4	CSARGQGAFREKLFF	TGCAGTGCTAGAGGACAGGGGGCTTTTCGTGAAAAACTGTTTTTT
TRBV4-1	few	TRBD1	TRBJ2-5	CASSQVIGGETQYF	TGCGCCAGCAGCCAAGTAATAGGGGGCGAGACCCAGTACTTC
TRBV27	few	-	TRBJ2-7	CASSYRVGSEQYF	TGTGCCAGCAGTTACCGCGTCGGCTCCGAGCAGTACTTC
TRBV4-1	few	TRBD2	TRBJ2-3	CASSQEGRDGRPSGLTDTQYF	TGCGCCAGCAGCCAAGAAGGGAGGGACGGTAGGCCCTCGGGGCTCACAGATACGCAGTATTTT
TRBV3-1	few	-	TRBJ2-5	CASSQVPAQTQYF	TGTGCCAGCAGCCAAGTTCCGGCGCAGACCCAGTACTTC
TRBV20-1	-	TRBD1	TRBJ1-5	CSAGDRSYSNQPQHF	TGCAGTGCTGGGGACAGATCCTATAGCAATCAGCCCCAGCATTTT
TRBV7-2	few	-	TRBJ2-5	CASSLTLGRQETQYF	TGTGCCAGCAGCTTAACGCTTGGTAGGCAAGAGACCCAGTACTTC
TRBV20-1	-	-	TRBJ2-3	CSASHSLFTDTQYF	TGCAGTGCTAGTCACTCTCTATTCACAGATACGCAGTATTTT
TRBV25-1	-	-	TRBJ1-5	CASSEPGMKPQHF	TGTGCCAGCAGTGAACCGGGGATGAAGCCCCAGCATTTT
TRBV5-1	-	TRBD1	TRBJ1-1	CASSIEQGAGTEAFF	TGCGCCAGCAGCATTGAACAGGGGGCGGGTACTGAAGCTTTCTTT
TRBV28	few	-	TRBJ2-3	CASSRGSSGTDTQYF	TGTGCCAGCAGTCGCGGCAGCTCTGGCACAGATACGCAGTATTTT
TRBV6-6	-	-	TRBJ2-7	CASSYYGTEGEQYF	TGTGCCAGCAGTTACTACGGGACCGAAGGGGAGCAGTACTTC
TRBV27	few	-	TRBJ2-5	CASSPPSERFETQYF	TGTGCCAGCAGTCCCCCCTCAGAGCGATTCGAGACCCAGTACTTC
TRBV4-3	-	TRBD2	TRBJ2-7	CASSQSLPQRELYEQYF	TGCGCCAGCAGCCAATCCTTACCTCAGCGGGAGCTCTACGAGCAGTACTTC
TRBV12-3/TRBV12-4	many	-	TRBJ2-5	CASNQVAMRETQYF	TGTGCCAGCAACCAGGTGGCGATGCGGGAGACCCAGTACTTC
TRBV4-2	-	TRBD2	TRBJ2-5	CASSQESLTSGGAWETQYF	TGTGCCAGCAGCCAAGAGAGTTTGACTAGCGGGGGGGCATGGGAGACCCAGTACTTC
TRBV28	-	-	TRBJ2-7	CASSLITYPYEQYF	TGTGCCAGCAGTTTGATAACCTACCCCTACGAGCAGTACTTC
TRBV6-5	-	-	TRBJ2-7	CASSYSRASNGEQYF	TGTGCCAGCAGTTACTCGCGGGCCTCCAATGGGGAGCAGTACTTC
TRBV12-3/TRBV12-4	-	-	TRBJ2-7	CASARERDYEQYF	TGTGCCAGCGCCAGGGAACGGGACTACGAGCAGTACTTC
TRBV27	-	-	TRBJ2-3	CASSLEFGRTDTQYF	TGTGCCAGCAGTTTAGAGTTTGGACGCACAGATACGCAGTATTTT
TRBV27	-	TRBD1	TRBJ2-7	CASKLRTGSYEQYF	TGTGCCAGCAAGTTGAGGACAGGGAGCTACGAGCAGTACTTC
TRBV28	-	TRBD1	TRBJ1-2	CASSPTGTGVLNYGYTF	TGTGCCAGCAGCCCTACCGGGACAGGGGTCCTTAACTATGGCTACACCTTC